The T cell receptor beta chain described here comes from a study of T cell responses to AZD1222 COVID-19 vaccine. TCRdb's table, derived via immunoSEQ multiplex PCR, lists solely in-frame clones and lacks some. The sample gives around 130,000 clones, 93% of which show up once; approximately 3.1% is in the top ten. The V end lost 1 base, the J end lost 1 base, and 14 bases lay between the germline ends. Germline V gene lookup returns CDR1 MGHRA and CDR2 YSYEKL. This CDR3 has 16 amino acids. The TCR sequence derives from an adult in good health. Sequencing was performed on peripheral blood, taken on day 0 of AZD1222 vaccination. The J gene is TRBJ2-7, the V gene TRBV4-1; perhaps TRBD1 as D (6 bases). The CDR3 loop reads CASSQGVQGNSYEQYF. Here the CDR3 DNA reads TGCGCCAGCAGCCAAGGAGTACAGGGTAATTCCTACGAGCAGTACTTC.